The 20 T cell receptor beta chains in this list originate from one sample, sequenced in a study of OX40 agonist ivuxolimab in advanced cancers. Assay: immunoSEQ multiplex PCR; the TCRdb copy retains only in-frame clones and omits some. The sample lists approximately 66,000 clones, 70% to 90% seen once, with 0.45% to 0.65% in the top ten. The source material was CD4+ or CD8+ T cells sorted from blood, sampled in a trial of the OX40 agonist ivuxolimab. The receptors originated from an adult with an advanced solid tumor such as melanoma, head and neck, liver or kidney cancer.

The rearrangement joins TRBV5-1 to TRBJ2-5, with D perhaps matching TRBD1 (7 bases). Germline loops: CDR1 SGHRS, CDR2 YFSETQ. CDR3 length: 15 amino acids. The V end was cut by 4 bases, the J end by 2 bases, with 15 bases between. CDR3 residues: CASSGGTAPQETQYF. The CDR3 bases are TGCGCCAGCAGCGGGGGGACAGCCCCTCAAGAGACCCAGTACTTC.

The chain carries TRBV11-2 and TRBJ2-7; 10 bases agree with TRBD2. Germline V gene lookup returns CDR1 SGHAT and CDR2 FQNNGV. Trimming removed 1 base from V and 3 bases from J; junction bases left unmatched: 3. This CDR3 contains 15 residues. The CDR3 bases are TGTGCCAGCAGCTTAGGGGCTAGCGGGGGCTACGAGCAGTACTTC. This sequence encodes CASSLGASGGYEQYF. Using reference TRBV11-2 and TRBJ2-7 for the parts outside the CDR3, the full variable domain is EAGVAQSPRYKIIEKRQSVAFWCNPISGHATLYWYQQILGQGPKLLIQFQNNGVVDDSQLPKDRFSAERLKGVDSTLKIQPAKLEDSAVYLCASSLGASGGYEQYFGPGTRLTVT.

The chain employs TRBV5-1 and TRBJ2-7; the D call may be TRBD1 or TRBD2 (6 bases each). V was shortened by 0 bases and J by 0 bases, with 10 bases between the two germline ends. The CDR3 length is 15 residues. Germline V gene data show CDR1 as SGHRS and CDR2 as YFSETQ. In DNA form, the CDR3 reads TGCGCCAGCAGCTTGGCCTCGGGGGCCTCCTACGAGCAGTACTTC. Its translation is CASSLASGASYEQYF.

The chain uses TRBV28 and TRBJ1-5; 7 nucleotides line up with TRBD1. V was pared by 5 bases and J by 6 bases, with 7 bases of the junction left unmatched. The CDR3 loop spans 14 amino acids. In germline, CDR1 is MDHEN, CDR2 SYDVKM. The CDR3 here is CASSQDRVPQPQHF. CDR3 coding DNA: TGTGCCAGCAGTCAAGACAGGGTTCCTCAGCCCCAGCATTTT.

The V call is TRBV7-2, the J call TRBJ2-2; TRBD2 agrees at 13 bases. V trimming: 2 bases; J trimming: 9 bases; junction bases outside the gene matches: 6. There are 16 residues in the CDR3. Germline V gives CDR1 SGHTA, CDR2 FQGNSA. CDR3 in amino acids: CASSLPGTSGARELFF. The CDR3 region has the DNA TGTGCCAGCAGCTTACCTGGGACTAGCGGGGCTAGGGAGCTGTTTTTT.

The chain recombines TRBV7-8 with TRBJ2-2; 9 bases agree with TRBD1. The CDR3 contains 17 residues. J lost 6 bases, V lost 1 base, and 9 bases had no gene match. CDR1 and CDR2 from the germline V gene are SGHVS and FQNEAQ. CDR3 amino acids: CASSLVDRGFEAGELFF. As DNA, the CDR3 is TGTGCCAGCAGCTTAGTGGACAGGGGTTTCGAAGCCGGGGAGCTGTTTTTT.

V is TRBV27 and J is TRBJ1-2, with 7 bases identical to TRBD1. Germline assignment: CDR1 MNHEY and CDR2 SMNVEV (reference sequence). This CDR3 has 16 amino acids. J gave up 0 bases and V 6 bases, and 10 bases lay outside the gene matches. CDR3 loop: CASSVYRGGTNYGYTF. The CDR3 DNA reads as TGTGCCAGCAGCGTCTACAGGGGAGGAACTAACTATGGCTACACCTTC.

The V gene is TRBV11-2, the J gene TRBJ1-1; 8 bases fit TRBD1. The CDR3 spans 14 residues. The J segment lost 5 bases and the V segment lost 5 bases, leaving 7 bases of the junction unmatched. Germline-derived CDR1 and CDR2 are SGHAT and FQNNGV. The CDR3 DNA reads TGTGCCAGCAGCCAGACAGGGGTGGCGACTGAAGCTTTCTTT. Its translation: CASSQTGVATEAFF.

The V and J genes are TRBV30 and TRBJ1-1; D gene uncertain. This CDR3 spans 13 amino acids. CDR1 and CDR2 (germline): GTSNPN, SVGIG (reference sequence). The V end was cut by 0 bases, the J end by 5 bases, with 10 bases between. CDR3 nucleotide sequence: TGTGCCTGGAGTGTAAATTTGGAGACTGAAGCTTTCTTT. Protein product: CAWSVNLETEAFF.

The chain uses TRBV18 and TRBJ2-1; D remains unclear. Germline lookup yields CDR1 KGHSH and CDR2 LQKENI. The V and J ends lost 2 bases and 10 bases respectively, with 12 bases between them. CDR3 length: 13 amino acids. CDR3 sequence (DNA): TGTGCCAGCTCACCAGAGATTGACGGAGAGCAGTTCTTC. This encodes CASSPEIDGEQFF.

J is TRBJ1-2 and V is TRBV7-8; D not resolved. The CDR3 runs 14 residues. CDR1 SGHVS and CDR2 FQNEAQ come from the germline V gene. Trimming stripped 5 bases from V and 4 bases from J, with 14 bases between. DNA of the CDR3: TGTGCCAGCAGCGTAAACGATCTCCTCTATGGCTACACCTTC. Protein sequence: CASSVNDLLYGYTF.

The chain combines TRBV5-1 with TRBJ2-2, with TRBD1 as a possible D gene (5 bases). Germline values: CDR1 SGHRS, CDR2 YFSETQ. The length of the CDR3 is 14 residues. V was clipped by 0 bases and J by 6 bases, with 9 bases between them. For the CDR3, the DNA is TGCGCCAGCAGCTTGGAAGGGGCCGCCGGGGAGCTGTTTTTT. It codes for CASSLEGAAGELFF.

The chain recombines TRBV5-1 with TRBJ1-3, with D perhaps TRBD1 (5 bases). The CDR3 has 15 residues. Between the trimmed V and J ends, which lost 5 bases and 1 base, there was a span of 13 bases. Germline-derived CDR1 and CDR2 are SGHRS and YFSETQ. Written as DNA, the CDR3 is TGCGCCAGCAGACAGGCTTCAAATTCTGGAAACACCATATATTTT. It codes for CASRQASNSGNTIYF.

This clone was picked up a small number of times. CDR3 coding DNA: TGCGCCAGCAGCTTGGGTCCAGCGGGGACAGATACGCAGTATTTT. Protein: CASSLGPAGTDTQYF. The chain joins TRBV5-1 to TRBJ2-3, with TRBD2 identical over 7 bases. V gave up 0 bases and J gave up 3 bases; unmatched junction bases: 4. This CDR3 comprises 15 residues. Germline assignment: CDR1 SGHRS and CDR2 YFSETQ.

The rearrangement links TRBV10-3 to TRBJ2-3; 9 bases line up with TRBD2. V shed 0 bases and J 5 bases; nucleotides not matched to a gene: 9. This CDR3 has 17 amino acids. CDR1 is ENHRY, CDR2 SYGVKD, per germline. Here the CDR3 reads CAISESTGGGVKDTQYF. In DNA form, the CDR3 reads TGTGCCATCAGTGAGTCTACGGGCGGGGGGGTTAAAGATACGCAGTATTTT.

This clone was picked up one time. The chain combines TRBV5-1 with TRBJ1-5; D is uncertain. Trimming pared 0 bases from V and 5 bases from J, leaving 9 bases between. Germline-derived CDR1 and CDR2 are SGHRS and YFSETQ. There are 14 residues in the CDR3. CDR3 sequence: CASSLGFGDQPQHF. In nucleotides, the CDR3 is TGCGCCAGCAGCTTGGGATTTGGCGATCAGCCCCAGCATTTT.

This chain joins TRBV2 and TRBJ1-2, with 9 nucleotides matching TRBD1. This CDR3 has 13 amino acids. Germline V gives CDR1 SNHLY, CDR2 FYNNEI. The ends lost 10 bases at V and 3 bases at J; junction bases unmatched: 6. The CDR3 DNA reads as TGTGCCACTCGACAGGGGGGGGACTATGGCTACACCTTC. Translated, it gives CATRQGGDYGYTF.

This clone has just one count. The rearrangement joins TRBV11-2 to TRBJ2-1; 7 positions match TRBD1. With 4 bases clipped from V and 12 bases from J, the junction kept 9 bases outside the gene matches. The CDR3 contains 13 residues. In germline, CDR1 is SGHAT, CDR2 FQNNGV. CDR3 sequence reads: CASSSGTGAGQFF. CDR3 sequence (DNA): TGTGCCAGCAGCTCTGGAACAGGGGCAGGGCAGTTCTTC.

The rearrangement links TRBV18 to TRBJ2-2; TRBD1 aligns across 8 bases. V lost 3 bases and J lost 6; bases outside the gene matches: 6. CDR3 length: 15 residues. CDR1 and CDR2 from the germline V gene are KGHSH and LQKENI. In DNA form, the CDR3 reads TGTGCCAGCTCACCGGGACAGGCTTTGGCCGGGGAGCTGTTTTTT. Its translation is CASSPGQALAGELFF.

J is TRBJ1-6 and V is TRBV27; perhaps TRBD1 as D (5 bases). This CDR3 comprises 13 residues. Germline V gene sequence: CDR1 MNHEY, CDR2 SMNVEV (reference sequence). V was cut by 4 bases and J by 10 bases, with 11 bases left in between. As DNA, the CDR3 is TGTGCCAGCAGTTCCAGGGTGCACTCACCCCTCCACTTT. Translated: CASSSRVHSPLHF.